One sample yielded the 23 T cell receptor beta chains listed below, sequenced in a study of early T cells in non-severe SARS-CoV-2 infection. A single record per CDR3 protein comes from TCRdb applying MiXCR to the 5' RACE reads. The sample records around 46,000 distinct CDR3 sequences, roughly 5.5% being singletons. Sequencing was carried out using whole blood. These receptors were collected from an adult who was a healthcare worker with PCR-confirmed SARS-CoV-2 infection or an uninfected control (not recorded which).

This clonotype was seen repeatedly, ten times or more. The chain recombines TRBV7-8 with TRBJ2-3, with 7 bases that match TRBD1. Germline CDR1 SGHVS, CDR2 FQNEAQ. Trimming took 7 bases from V and 2 from J; bases not matched to a gene: 6. The CDR3 contains 14 residues. CDR3 nucleotide sequence: TGTGCCAGCATCCGGGACAGCAACACAGATACGCAGTATTTT. Encoded protein: CASIRDSNTDTQYF.

This clonotype showed up many times. V usage is TRBV20-1 and J usage is TRBJ1-1; D ambiguous. The CDR3 contains 14 residues. V was pared by 5 bases and J by 2 bases, with 15 bases between. Germline-derived CDR1 and CDR2 are DFQATT and SNEGSKA (reference sequence). CDR3: CSAPILNLNTEAFF. The CDR3, as DNA: TGCAGTGCTCCTATCCTTAACCTCAACACTGAAGCTTTCTTT.

This clonotype occurred many times. J is TRBJ2-5 and V is TRBV4-1; D possibly corresponds to TRBD1 (6 bases). The ends were cut back, 1 base at V and 9 bases at J, with 15 bases in the middle. Germline V gene sequence: CDR1 MGHRA, CDR2 YSYEKL. This CDR3 comprises 14 residues. The CDR3 bases are TGCGCCAGCAGCCAAGGGGGGCCCCGATTGGCCCAGTACTTC. Amino acid sequence: CASSQGGPRLAQYF.

In its sample, this clonotype was seen many times. The V gene is TRBV19, the J gene TRBJ1-5, with D tentatively TRBD1 (5 bases). CDR3 size: 14 residues. Trimming removed 3 bases from V and 0 bases from J, with 6 bases in between. Germline V CDR1 and CDR2: LNHDA, SQIVND (reference sequence). The CDR3 spells CASSIGASNQPQHF. For the CDR3, the DNA is TGTGCCAGTAGTATCGGGGCTAGCAATCAGCCCCAGCATTTT.

This clonotype was found a few times. The chain carries TRBV5-1 and TRBJ2-2, with 11 positions matching TRBD2. Germline CDR1 SGHRS, CDR2 YFSETQ. This CDR3 is built from 17 residues. With V trimmed by 2 bases and J by 3 bases, 6 bases remained unmatched. The CDR3 loop reads CASSLTGLAVDTGELFF. The CDR3, as DNA: TGCGCCAGCAGCTTAACGGGACTAGCGGTCGACACCGGGGAGCTGTTTTTT.

V is TRBV7-9 and J is TRBJ2-5; D call uncertain. V was shortened by 0 bases and J by 9 bases, with 5 bases between the two germline ends. The length of the CDR3 is 11 residues. CDR1 is SEHNR and CDR2 is FQNEAQ in the germline V gene (reference sequence). The CDR3 is CASSLAESQYF. The CDR3 bases are TGTGCCAGCAGCTTAGCGGAATCCCAGTACTTC. The full variable domain, completed using reference TRBV7-9 and TRBJ2-5, is DTGVSQNPRHKITKRGQNVTFRCDPISEHNRLYWYRQTLGQGPEFLTYFQNEAQLEKSRLLSDRFSAERPKGSFSTLEIQRTEQGDSAMYLCASSLAESQYFGPGTRLLVL.

This clonotype was picked up many times. The chain employs TRBV28 and TRBJ2-3; 9 positions match TRBD2. The length of the CDR3 is 20 residues. V trimming: 4 bases; J trimming: 6 bases; junction bases outside the gene matches: 23. The germline V gene has CDR1 MDHEN and CDR2 SYDVKM. Here the CDR3 DNA reads TGTGCCAGCAGTTCTCCAAACCCCTACTCACTTAGCGGGAGAGGGGATACGCAGTATTTT. Amino acid sequence: CASSSPNPYSLSGRGDTQYF.

This chain uses TRBV7-6 with TRBJ2-7; TRBD1 agrees at 10 bases. Germline assignment: CDR1 SGHVS and CDR2 FNYEAQ. The CDR3 runs 14 residues. Unmatched junction bases numbered 6, after V lost 5 bases and J lost 5 bases. This CDR3 is CASSNRDRGHEQYF. The CDR3 DNA follows: TGTGCCAGCAGCAACCGGGACAGGGGCCACGAGCAGTACTTC.

This clonotype has a count of ten or more. V gene TRBV7-9 combines with J gene TRBJ2-3; 9 bases map to TRBD2. Germline V gene data show CDR1 as SEHNR and CDR2 as FQNEAQ (reference sequence). The J segment lost 0 bases and the V segment lost 1 base, leaving 2 bases of the junction unmatched. The CDR3 length is 16 residues. The CDR3 DNA reads TGTGCCAGCAGCTTAGGCCTAGCGGGGAGCACAGATACGCAGTATTTT. Translation gives CASSLGLAGSTDTQYF.

This clonotype has at least ten counts. This chain joins TRBV29-1 and TRBJ1-2; tentative D call: TRBD1 (5 bases). Germline-derived CDR1 and CDR2 are SQVTM and ANQGSEA. The V gene lost 3 bases and the J gene lost 8 bases, with 13 bases spanning the gap. The CDR3 contains 12 residues. The CDR3 region has the DNA TGCAGCGTTGACCCGGAGGGGTACGGCTACACCTTC. Translating gives CSVDPEGYGYTF. The complete variable domain, with remaining parts taken from reference TRBV29-1 and TRBJ1-2, reads SAVISQKPSRDICQRGTSLTIQCQVDSQVTMMFWYRQQPGQSLTLIATANQGSEATYESGFVIDKFPISRPNLTFSTLTVSNMSPEDSSIYLCSVDPEGYGYTFGSGTRLTVV.

This clonotype was counted at least ten times. The V call is TRBV7-2, the J call TRBJ2-3, with TRBD1 as a possible D gene (6 bases). Germline CDR1 SGHTA, CDR2 FQGNSA. This CDR3 comprises 14 residues. V was cut by 5 bases and J by 6 bases, with 15 bases left in between. The CDR3 spells CASSNTGTADTQYF. CDR3 nucleotides: TGTGCCAGCAGCAATACAGGGACCGCGGATACGCAGTATTTT.

This clonotype was observed at least ten times. The chain links TRBV5-4 to TRBJ2-5; 12 bases align to TRBD2. CDR1 and CDR2 (germline): SGHNT, YYREEE (reference sequence). V lost 6 bases to trimming and J lost 3 bases; unmatched junction nucleotides: 6. The CDR3 is 15 residues long. The CDR3 spells CASKVASGREETQYF. In DNA form, the CDR3 reads TGTGCCAGCAAAGTTGCTAGCGGGAGGGAAGAGACCCAGTACTTC.

A few counts support this clonotype. The chain combines TRBV12-3 or TRBV12-4 with TRBJ2-5, with D possibly called TRBD1 or TRBD2 (6 bases each). Between the trimmed V and J ends, which lost 1 base and 1 base, there was a span of 7 bases. This CDR3 spans 14 amino acids. The CDR3 DNA reads as TGTGCCAGCAGTTTAGGGGGGGCCCAAGAGACCCAGTACTTC. This codes for CASSLGGAQETQYF.

At least ten counts were recorded for this clonotype. The chain has TRBV20-1 and TRBJ2-5; 8 positions match TRBD1. Per the germline V gene, CDR1 is DFQATT and CDR2 is SNEGSKA (reference sequence). The CDR3 sequence is 15 residues long. Trimming removed 6 bases from V and 2 bases from J; junction bases left unmatched: 11. The CDR3 region has the DNA TGCAGTGCCCTTCTAGACAGGGGTACACAAGAGACCCAGTACTTC. It codes for CSALLDRGTQETQYF.

In this sample, this clonotype turned up many times. The rearrangement joins TRBV4-1 to TRBJ2-5, with 12 bases identical to TRBD2. This CDR3 has 22 residues. Germline lookup yields CDR1 MGHRA and CDR2 YSYEKL. The J segment lost 2 bases and the V segment lost 0 bases, leaving 19 bases of the junction unmatched. CDR3 protein: CASSQELLAGGYLRGAQETQYF. The CDR3 nucleotides are TGCGCCAGCAGCCAAGAACTTCTAGCGGGAGGGTATTTAAGGGGGGCGCAAGAGACCCAGTACTTC.

This clonotype was counted many times. CDR3 amino acids: CASSLGESYNEQFF. CDR3 in DNA: TGCGCCAGCAGTTTAGGAGAATCCTACAATGAGCAGTTCTTC. The V and J genes are TRBV5-1 and TRBJ2-1; D call uncertain. The V end lost 5 bases, the J end lost 1 base, and 10 bases lay between the germline ends. This CDR3 is built from 14 residues. CDR1 is SGHRS, CDR2 YFSETQ, per germline.

The chain is built from TRBV5-6 and TRBJ1-2; D remains ambiguous. Germline V gene sequence: CDR1 SGHDT, CDR2 YYEEEE. The CDR3 spans 13 residues. V was pared by 2 bases and J by 8 bases, with 13 bases between. CDR3 sequence (DNA): TGTGCCAGCAGCTTAATGGGCGAACAAGGCTACACCTTC. Protein product: CASSLMGEQGYTF.

Ten or more counts support this clonotype. This rearrangement joins TRBV20-1 to TRBJ2-1; 8 bases line up with TRBD2. The CDR3 length is 14 residues. V dropped 3 bases and J dropped 7; count of bases not matched to a gene: 8. CDR1 and CDR2 from the germline V gene are DFQATT and SNEGSKA (reference sequence). For the CDR3, the DNA is TGCAGTGCTAGGCCCCAGCGGGAGCTGAATGAGCAGTTCTTC. Translating gives CSARPQRELNEQFF.

This clonotype was seen repeatedly, ten times or more. This rearrangement joins TRBV5-1 to TRBJ1-1, with no clear D. Germline-derived CDR1 and CDR2 are SGHRS and YFSETQ. CDR3 length: 13 residues. Trimming left V 1 base short and J 3 bases short, with 7 bases between. The CDR3 DNA reads TGCGCCAGCAGCTTGTCTTCATACACTGAAGCTTTCTTT. Translation gives CASSLSSYTEAFF.

The chain employs TRBV15 and TRBJ2-1; no firm D call. V lost 5 bases and J 13 bases, leaving 18 bases between the germline ends. Looked up from germline, CDR1 is LNHNV and CDR2 is YYDKDF (reference sequence). This CDR3 is built from 13 residues. CDR3 nucleotides: TGTGCCACCAGCGTCTCCGTAGCCCCAGTTCAGTTCTTC. Residues: CATSVSVAPVQFF. Full variable domain (rest looked up from reference TRBV15 and TRBJ2-1): DAMVIQNPRYQVTQFGKPVTLSCSQTLNHNVMYWYQQKSSQAPKLLFHYYDKDFNNEADTPDNFQSRRPNTSFCFLDIRSPGLGDTAMYLCATSVSVAPVQFFGPGTRLTVL.

This clonotype was detected ten times or more. This chain uses TRBV6-5 with TRBJ1-2; weak D call: TRBD1 (6 bases). Germline assignment: CDR1 MNHEY and CDR2 SVGAGI. The CDR3 loop spans 12 amino acids. Trimming removed 6 bases from V and 6 bases from J, with 11 bases in between. The CDR3 coding sequence is TGTGCCAGCAGCCGCACAGGGAATGGCTACACCTTC. Its protein is CASSRTGNGYTF.

This clonotype was recorded many times. The chain couples TRBV5-1 to TRBJ2-2; TRBD1 or TRBD2 may be the D gene (5 bases each). V shed 1 base and J shed 7 bases, with 11 bases lying between them. Germline CDR1 reads SGHRS; CDR2 reads YFSETQ. CDR3 size: 14 residues. CDR3 loop: CASSLRGSGGELFF. The CDR3 DNA sequence: TGCGCCAGCAGCTTGAGGGGCAGCGGCGGGGAGCTGTTTTTT. Full variable domain (remainder filled in from reference TRBV5-1 and TRBJ2-2): KAGVTQTPRYLIKTRGQQVTLSCSPISGHRSVSWYQQTPGQGLQFLFEYFSETQRNKGNFPGRFSGRQFSNSRSEMNVSTLELGDSALYLCASSLRGSGGELFFGEGSRLTVL.

The chain combines TRBV6-5 with TRBJ2-1; D is possibly TRBD1 (6 bases). Trimming stripped 8 bases from V and 8 bases from J, with 10 bases between. CDR1 is MNHEY and CDR2 is SVGAGI in the germline V gene. This CDR3 is built from 11 residues. The CDR3 DNA reads as TGTGCCAGCCGGCACAGGGATGAGCAGTTCTTC. Amino acids: CASRHRDEQFF.